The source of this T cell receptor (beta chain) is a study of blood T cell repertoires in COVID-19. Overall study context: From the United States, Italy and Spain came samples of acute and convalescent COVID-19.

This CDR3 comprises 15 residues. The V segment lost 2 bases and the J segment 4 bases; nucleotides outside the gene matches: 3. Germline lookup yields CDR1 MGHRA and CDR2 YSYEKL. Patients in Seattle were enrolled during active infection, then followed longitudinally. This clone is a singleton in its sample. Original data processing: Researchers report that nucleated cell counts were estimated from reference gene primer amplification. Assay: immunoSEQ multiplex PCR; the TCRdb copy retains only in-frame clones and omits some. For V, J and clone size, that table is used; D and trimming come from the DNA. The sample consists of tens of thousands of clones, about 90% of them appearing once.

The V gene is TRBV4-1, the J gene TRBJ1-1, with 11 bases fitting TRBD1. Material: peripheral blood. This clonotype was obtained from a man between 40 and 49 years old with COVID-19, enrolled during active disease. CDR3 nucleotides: TGCGCCAGCAGCCAACTGGGACAGGGGGGCACTGAAGCTTTCTTT. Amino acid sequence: CASSQLGQGGTEAFF.